This T cell receptor beta chain was recovered during a study of blood T cell repertoires in COVID-19. Produced via immunoSEQ multiplex PCR; TCRdb's table is partial and in-frame only. In the table there are about 150,000 clones, about 84% of which are singletons. The CDR3 has 16 residues. The trim removed 3 bases at V and 1 base at J, leaving 1 base unmatched. Germline V CDR1 and CDR2: SGHVS, FQNEAQ. The source of this sequence is a woman in her forties or fifties with acute or convalescent COVID-19. Sequenced input: peripheral blood. The chain is built from TRBV7-8 and TRBJ2-2; the match to TRBD2 covers 11 bases. CDR3 loop: CASSLLAGGNTGELFF. The CDR3 DNA follows: TGTGCCAGCAGCTTGCTAGCGGGGGGGAACACCGGGGAGCTGTTTTTT.